This TCR beta chain was identified in a study of beta chain features in type 1 diabetes. Study outcomes and limitations: For TCRB rearrangement, an influence of HLA type remained unresolved here. For Type 1 diabetes patients, all four CD4+ subsets carried TCRB CDR3s that were moderately but significantly shorter. In comparison with healthy donors, patients had naive, central memory and Treg TCRB repertoires that appeared more similar.

This clone came up a few times. Its cognate antigen is unknown. Every isolated RNA sample was fully reverse transcribed, so sequencing captured expressed TCRB transcripts. Sequencing was performed with immunoSEQ multiplex PCR; in TCRdb, only in-frame clones are kept and a portion is missing. The repertoire has hundreds of thousands of clones, around 15% of them found once; the top ten carry 0.02% to 0.025%. The material sequenced was naive CD4+ T cells from blood. This receptor was taken from a man aged 18 to 35 with type 1 diabetes.

The CDR3 is CASSLRPDQETQYF. The CDR3 DNA reads TGTGCCAGCAGCTTAAGGCCAGACCAAGAGACCCAGTACTTC. The V call is TRBV7-3, the J call TRBJ2-5; D is unclear. CDR3 length: 14 residues. Trimming pared 1 base from V and 0 bases from J, leaving 6 bases between. Germline CDR1 reads SGHTA; CDR2 reads FQGTGA.